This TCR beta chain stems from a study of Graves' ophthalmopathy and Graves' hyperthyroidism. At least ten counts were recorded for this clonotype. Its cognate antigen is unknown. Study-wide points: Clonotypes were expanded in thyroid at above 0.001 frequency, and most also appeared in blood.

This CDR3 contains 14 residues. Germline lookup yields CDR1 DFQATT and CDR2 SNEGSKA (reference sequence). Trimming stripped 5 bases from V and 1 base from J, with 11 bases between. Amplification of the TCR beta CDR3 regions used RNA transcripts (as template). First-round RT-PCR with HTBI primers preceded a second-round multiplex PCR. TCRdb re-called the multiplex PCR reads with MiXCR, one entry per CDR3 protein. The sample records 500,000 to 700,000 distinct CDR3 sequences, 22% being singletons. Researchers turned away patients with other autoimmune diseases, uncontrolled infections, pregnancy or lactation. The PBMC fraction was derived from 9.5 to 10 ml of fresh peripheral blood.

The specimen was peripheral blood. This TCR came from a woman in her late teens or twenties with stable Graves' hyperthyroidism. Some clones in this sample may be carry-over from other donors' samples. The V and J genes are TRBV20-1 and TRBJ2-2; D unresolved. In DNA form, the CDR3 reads TGCAGTGCTCCGACATCGGTGAACACCGGGGAGCTGTTTTTT. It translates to CSAPTSVNTGELFF.